The rows below give T cell receptor beta chains drawn from one sample of a study of blood T cell repertoires in COVID-19. Here immunoSEQ multiplex PCR was the method, and the copy in TCRdb shows in-frame clones only, minus some. The data hold about 260,000 clones, with 80% to 90% observed a single time. What was sequenced was peripheral blood. The receptors shown here come from a woman in her forties or fifties with acute or convalescent COVID-19. CDR3s include the opening cysteine and the closing phenylalanine or tryptophan. D genes are given only for firm matches. Clone size is shown for a subset of rows, as once, few, many or a class of expanded clone.

len: 18
j_gene: TRBJ1-3
abundance: few
d_gene: TRBD1
v_gene: TRBV27
CDR3aa: CASSGKVSGQGKGNTIYF
CDR3nt: TGTGCCAGCAGCGGGAAAGTTTCGGGACAGGGGAAAGGAAACACCATATATTTT

len: 19
j_gene: TRBJ2-1
abundance: .
d_gene: .
v_gene: TRBV6-2/TRBV6-3
CDR3aa: CASSYSMVGRGFQVNEQFF
CDR3nt: TGTGCCAGCAGTTACTCGATGGTCGGGAGAGGTTTTCAGGTAAATGAGCAGTTCTTC

len: 15
j_gene: TRBJ2-3
abundance: .
d_gene: TRBD2
v_gene: TRBV5-1
CDR3aa: CASSSASGSFDTQYF
CDR3nt: TGCGCCAGCAGCTCTGCTAGCGGGAGTTTTGATACGCAGTATTTT

len: 13
j_gene: TRBJ2-1
abundance: .
d_gene: TRBD2
v_gene: TRBV29-1
CDR3aa: CSESGMAYNEQFF
CDR3nt: TGCAGTGAGAGCGGGATGGCCTACAATGAGCAGTTCTTC

len: 13
j_gene: TRBJ2-5
abundance: .
d_gene: .
v_gene: TRBV2
CDR3aa: CASAGDPPETQYF
CDR3nt: TGTGCCAGTGCCGGGGATCCGCCGGAGACCCAGTACTTC

len: 15
j_gene: TRBJ1-5
abundance: .
d_gene: .
v_gene: TRBV4-1
CDR3aa: CASSPRAGNNQPQHF
CDR3nt: TGCGCCAGCAGCCCAAGGGCAGGGAACAATCAGCCCCAGCATTTT

len: 14
j_gene: TRBJ2-3
abundance: .
d_gene: .
v_gene: TRBV24-1
CDR3aa: CATSDPGSTDTQYF
CDR3nt: TGTGCCACCAGTGACCCGGGGAGCACAGATACGCAGTATTTT

len: 15
j_gene: TRBJ1-2
abundance: .
d_gene: .
v_gene: TRBV28
CDR3aa: CASSTSGGGIHGYTF
CDR3nt: TGTGCCAGCAGCACATCGGGAGGAGGGATCCATGGCTACACCTTC

len: 15
j_gene: TRBJ1-5
abundance: .
d_gene: .
v_gene: TRBV6-5
CDR3aa: CASSYSVTANQPQHF
CDR3nt: TGTGCCAGCAGTTACTCCGTGACAGCAAATCAGCCCCAGCATTTT

len: 13
j_gene: TRBJ1-2
abundance: .
d_gene: .
v_gene: TRBV10-3
CDR3aa: CAISESRRDGYTF
CDR3nt: TGTGCCATCAGTGAGTCAAGACGGGATGGCTACACCTTC

len: 16
j_gene: TRBJ1-3
abundance: .
d_gene: .
v_gene: TRBV9
CDR3aa: CASSVGVRSSGNTIYF
CDR3nt: TGTGCCAGCAGCGTAGGTGTCAGAAGCTCTGGAAACACCATATATTTT

len: 14
j_gene: TRBJ2-1
abundance: .
d_gene: TRBD2
v_gene: TRBV27
CDR3aa: CASTTSGRVNEQFF
CDR3nt: TGTGCCAGCACGACTAGCGGGAGGGTCAATGAGCAGTTCTTC

len: 15
j_gene: TRBJ2-1
abundance: .
d_gene: .
v_gene: TRBV6-6
CDR3aa: CASSRQLSGGNEQFF
CDR3nt: TGTGCCAGCAGCCGACAACTAAGCGGTGGGAATGAGCAGTTCTTC

len: 15
j_gene: TRBJ1-3
abundance: .
d_gene: .
v_gene: TRBV6-5
CDR3aa: CASSYSSAGGNTIYF
CDR3nt: TGTGCCAGCAGTTACTCGTCGGCAGGTGGAAACACCATATATTTT